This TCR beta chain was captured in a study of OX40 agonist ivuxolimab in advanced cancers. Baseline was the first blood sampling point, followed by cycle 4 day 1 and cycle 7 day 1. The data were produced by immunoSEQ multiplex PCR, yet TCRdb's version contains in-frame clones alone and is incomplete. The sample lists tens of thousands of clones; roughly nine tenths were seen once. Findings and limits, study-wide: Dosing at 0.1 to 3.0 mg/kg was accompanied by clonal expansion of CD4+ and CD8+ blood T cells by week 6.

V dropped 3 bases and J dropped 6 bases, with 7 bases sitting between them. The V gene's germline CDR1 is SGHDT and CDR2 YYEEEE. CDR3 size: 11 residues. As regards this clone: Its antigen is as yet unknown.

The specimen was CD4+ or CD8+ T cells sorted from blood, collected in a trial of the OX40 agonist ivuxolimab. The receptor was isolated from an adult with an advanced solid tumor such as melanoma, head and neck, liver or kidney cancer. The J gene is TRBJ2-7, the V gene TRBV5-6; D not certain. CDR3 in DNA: TGTGCCAGCAGCTCCCGTATCGAGCAGTACTTC. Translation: CASSSRIEQYF.